The 29 T cell receptor beta chains below were found in one sample sequenced in a study of blood T cell repertoires in COVID-19. Using immunoSEQ multiplex PCR, the repertoire was profiled, and TCRdb retains in-frame clones only, with some absent. The data hold about 180,000 clones, with roughly four fifths observed a single time. The sequencing sample was made of peripheral blood. These receptors came from a woman between 65 and 79 years old with COVID-19, enrolled during active disease.

This clone was seen more than once but under ten times. This sequence joins TRBV27 and TRBJ1-3, with D hard to call. The CDR3 has 15 amino acids. Trimming removed 6 bases from V and 5 bases from J, with 17 bases in between. In germline, CDR1 is MNHEY, CDR2 SMNVEV (reference sequence). For the CDR3, the DNA is TGTGCCAGCAGCCAGATTGCGGGTGGCCGAAACACCATATATTTT. Translation gives CASSQIAGGRNTIYF.

This clone was found a few times. The J gene is TRBJ2-5, the V gene TRBV6-5; D not resolved. Germline-derived CDR1 and CDR2 are MNHEY and SVGAGI. V was shortened by 5 bases and J by 2 bases, with 15 bases between the two germline ends. This CDR3 has 15 residues. The CDR3, as DNA: TGTGCCAGCAGTCGCAGGCTCAGTGGGCAAGAGACCCAGTACTTC. Amino acids: CASSRRLSGQETQYF.

This rearrangement joins TRBV7-2 to TRBJ1-5, with 7 bases fitting TRBD1. The CDR3 length is 13 residues. Germline V gives CDR1 SGHTA, CDR2 FQGNSA. The V segment lost 5 bases and the J segment 7 bases; nucleotides outside the gene matches: 5. DNA of the CDR3: TGTGCCAGCAGCCTACAGGGGTTCCAGCCCCAGCATTTT. This gives the protein CASSLQGFQPQHF. Based on the CDR3 plus reference TRBV7-2 and TRBJ1-5, the full variable domain is GAGVSQSPSNKVTEKGKDVELRCDPISGHTALYWYRQSLGQGLEFLIYFQGNSAPDKSGLPSDRFSAERTGGSVSTLTIQRTQQEDSAVYLCASSLQGFQPQHFGDGTRLSIL.

The chain carries TRBV5-1 and TRBJ2-1; 7 nucleotides match TRBD2. Looked up from germline, CDR1 is SGHRS and CDR2 is YFSETQ. The V and J ends lost 4 bases and 9 bases, in that order; junction bases with no gene match: 16. The CDR3 consists of 16 residues. The CDR3 sequence: CASSGEAGVIGGEQFF. The CDR3 bases are TGCGCCAGCAGCGGAGAGGCGGGAGTGATTGGGGGTGAGCAGTTCTTC.

V usage is TRBV4-3 and J usage is TRBJ2-1; the D gene is possibly TRBD2 (6 bases). V was cut by 3 bases and J by 0 bases, with 9 bases left in between. Germline CDR1 and CDR2: LGHNA and YSLEER. The length of the CDR3 is 15 residues. The chain's CDR3 is CASSQDGSSYNEQFF. The DNA for the CDR3 is TGCGCCAGCAGCCAGGACGGGAGCTCCTACAATGAGCAGTTCTTC.

This clone has only a few counts. The J gene is TRBJ2-5, the V gene TRBV7-2; 7 bases are a match to TRBD2. CDR1 is SGHTA, CDR2 FQGNSA, per germline. V trimming: 5 bases; J trimming: 5 bases; junction bases outside the gene matches: 11. CDR3 length equals 15 residues. The CDR3 DNA reads as TGTGCCAGCAGCATAGGGAGGGGAGCGGGTGAGACCCAGTACTTC. Translated, it gives CASSIGRGAGETQYF.

The chain employs TRBV11-2 and TRBJ2-6; 8 bases are a match to TRBD1. The V gene end was trimmed by 5 bases and the J gene end by 1 base; junction bases not matched to a gene: 7. The CDR3 runs 17 residues. CDR1 and CDR2 (germline): SGHAT, FQNNGV. The CDR3 nucleotides are TGTGCCAGCAGCCGGACAGGGAGTAAATCTGGGGCCAACGTCCTGACTTTC. Its translation is CASSRTGSKSGANVLTF.

The CDR3 DNA follows: TGTGCCAGTAGTATTTTACCGGGACAGGGATTCTACGAGCAGTACTTC. This translates into CASSILPGQGFYEQYF. The chain recombines TRBV19 with TRBJ2-7; 9 nucleotides agree with TRBD1. Germline V gene data show CDR1 as LNHDA and CDR2 as SQIVND (reference sequence). J gave up 3 bases and V 3 bases, and 9 bases lay outside the gene matches. CDR3 length: 16 amino acids.

In nucleotides, the CDR3 is TGTGCCAGCAGCTTGGCTCCCTACAATGAGCAGTTCTTC. Amino acids: CASSLAPYNEQFF. V is TRBV7-9 and J is TRBJ2-1; D unclear. Germline CDR1 SEHNR, CDR2 FQNEAQ (reference sequence). V was shortened by 3 bases and J by 2 bases, with 5 bases between the two germline ends. This CDR3 spans 13 amino acids.

The V and J genes are TRBV10-2 and TRBJ1-1; 9 positions agree with TRBD1. Germline assignment: CDR1 WSHSY and CDR2 SAAADI. The CDR3 loop spans 14 amino acids. The J segment lost 1 base and the V segment lost 6 bases, leaving 3 bases of the junction unmatched. The CDR3: CASRGQGPNTEAFF. DNA of the CDR3: TGCGCCAGCAGGGGACAGGGCCCGAACACTGAAGCTTTCTTT.

This chain links TRBV28 with TRBJ1-2; TRBD1 is a possible D gene (5 bases). This CDR3 spans 14 amino acids. The germline gives CDR1 MDHEN, CDR2 SYDVKM. V lost 2 bases, J lost 5 bases, and 12 bases lay in between. In DNA form, the CDR3 reads TGTGCCAGCAGTTTAGGGGCCGGGCTTTATGGCTACACCTTC. It specifies CASSLGAGLYGYTF.

This chain uses TRBV5-1 with TRBJ2-5, with 13 bases fitting TRBD2. CDR3 length: 16 amino acids. Germline V gene data show CDR1 as SGHRS and CDR2 as YFSETQ. V gave up 0 bases and J gave up 6 bases; unmatched junction bases: 5. The CDR3 coding sequence is TGCGCCAGCAGCTTGGCCCGGACTAGCGGGAGTAAGACCCAGTACTTC. Translated, it gives CASSLARTSGSKTQYF.

This clone was detected only a few times. The rearrangement uses TRBV5-1 and TRBJ1-6, with 7 bases aligning to TRBD1. Germline V gene data show CDR1 as SGHRS and CDR2 as YFSETQ. This CDR3 region has 15 residues. Trimming at V came to 0 bases and at J to 7 bases, leaving 4 bases not matched to a gene. The CDR3 spells CASSLEGAGNSPLHF. CDR3 bases: TGCGCCAGCAGCTTGGAGGGGGCAGGGAATTCACCCCTCCACTTT. Complete variable domain (other parts from reference TRBV5-1 and TRBJ1-6): KAGVTQTPRYLIKTRGQQVTLSCSPISGHRSVSWYQQTPGQGLQFLFEYFSETQRNKGNFPGRFSGRQFSNSRSEMNVSTLELGDSALYLCASSLEGAGNSPLHFGNGTRLTVT.

The chain combines TRBV5-4 with TRBJ2-7; TRBD2 matches at 16 bases. CDR1 SGHNT and CDR2 YYREEE come from the germline V gene (reference sequence). Unmatched junction bases numbered 2, after V lost 4 bases and J lost 4 bases. CDR3 length: 15 amino acids. CDR3 amino acids: CASSPGLAGGYEQYF. CDR3 DNA sequence: TGTGCCAGCAGCCCGGGACTAGCGGGAGGGTACGAGCAGTACTTC.

The gene calls are TRBV4-1 and TRBJ1-2; 7 bases align to TRBD1. With V trimmed by 3 bases and J by 5 bases, 9 bases remained unmatched. The length of the CDR3 is 15 residues. Germline assignment: CDR1 MGHRA and CDR2 YSYEKL. In DNA, the CDR3 is TGCGCCAGCAGCCAGAGGACTGGGACAGCGTATGGCTACACCTTC. Amino acids: CASSQRTGTAYGYTF.

This chain joins TRBV28 and TRBJ1-4; D possibly corresponds to TRBD1 (6 bases). The V gene lost 5 bases and the J gene lost 7 bases, with 17 bases spanning the gap. From germline, CDR1 is MDHEN and CDR2 SYDVKM. The CDR3 consists of 15 residues. The CDR3 nucleotides read TGTGCCAGCAGTCTTCAGGGGATAAGCAGTGAAAAACTGTTTTTT. Its protein product is CASSLQGISSEKLFF.

The chain employs TRBV7-9 and TRBJ1-2; 9 bases are a match to TRBD1. This CDR3 is 14 amino acids long. The ends lost 3 bases at V and 6 bases at J; junction bases unmatched: 5. Per germline, CDR1 SEHNR and CDR2 FQNEAQ (reference sequence). The DNA of the CDR3 is TGTGCCAGCAGCTTCGGACAGGGGACCGATGGCTACACCTTC. Protein: CASSFGQGTDGYTF.

V usage is TRBV5-6 and J usage is TRBJ2-2; possibly TRBD1 for D (5 bases). The CDR3 is 15 residues long. Germline-derived CDR1 and CDR2 are SGHDT and YYEEEE. With 4 bases removed from V and 0 bases from J, the gap between germline ends came to 10 bases. CDR3 region: CASSPDRANTGELFF. The DNA of the CDR3 is TGTGCCAGCAGCCCCGACAGAGCGAACACCGGGGAGCTGTTTTTT.

CDR3 nucleotide sequence: TGTGCCAGCAACTGGGGCTACGAATACGAGCAGTACTTC. It translates to CASNWGYEYEQYF. The chain has TRBV12-3 or TRBV12-4 and TRBJ2-7, with a tentative D call TRBD1 (5 bases). The CDR3 totals 13 residues. V lost 7 bases, J lost 4 bases, and 14 bases lay in between.

This chain links TRBV18 with TRBJ2-3; tentative D call: TRBD2 (7 bases). The CDR3 is made up of 15 amino acids. V was pared by 6 bases and J by 5 bases, with 18 bases between. Germline V lookup: CDR1 KGHSH, CDR2 LQKENI. The DNA for the CDR3 is TGTGCCAGCTCCCCGTTCGGGGGGCAGGGAGATACGCAGTATTTT. Amino acids: CASSPFGGQGDTQYF.

This clone has just one count. The V call is TRBV5-4, the J call TRBJ1-1; D is possibly TRBD1 (5 bases). The CDR3 sequence is 17 residues long. Trimming took off 5 bases at V and 1 base at J, with 21 bases between the two ends. Germline CDR1 reads SGHNT; CDR2 reads YYREEE (reference sequence). CDR3 residues: CASRPPGAGSGNTEAFF. Here the CDR3 DNA reads TGTGCCAGCAGACCCCCTGGGGCGGGGTCGGGGAACACTGAAGCTTTCTTT.

This chain uses TRBV19 with TRBJ2-5, with 11 positions matching TRBD2. J lost 0 bases, V lost 6 bases, and 9 bases had no gene match. This CDR3 comprises 17 residues. Germline loops: CDR1 LNHDA, CDR2 SQIVND (reference sequence). The CDR3 nucleotides read TGTGCCAGTAGCTTTGATCTAGCGGGAGGACACCAAGAGACCCAGTACTTC. The encoded protein is CASSFDLAGGHQETQYF.

The J gene is TRBJ1-4, the V gene TRBV5-1, with TRBD1 as a possible D gene (6 bases). The CDR3 is 14 amino acids. Germline loops: CDR1 SGHRS, CDR2 YFSETQ. Trimming took off 1 base at V and 10 bases at J, with 14 bases between the two ends. The CDR3 loop is CASSLLQGSRKLFF. The CDR3 bases are TGCGCCAGCAGCTTGTTGCAGGGGAGTCGAAAACTGTTTTTT.

The rearrangement joins TRBV11-2 to TRBJ2-7, with D perhaps TRBD1 (5 bases). Trimming left V 1 base short and J 7 bases short, with 17 bases between. The CDR3 is made up of 15 amino acids. CDR1 and CDR2 (germline): SGHAT, FQNNGV. CDR3 in amino acids: CASSLVPQGRAEQYF. Here the CDR3 DNA reads TGTGCCAGCAGCTTAGTTCCGCAGGGAAGGGCGGAGCAGTACTTC.

The chain links TRBV7-2 to TRBJ1-5, with D perhaps TRBD1 (5 bases). The V end lost 5 bases, the J end lost 1 base, and 12 bases lay between the germline ends. From germline, CDR1 is SGHTA and CDR2 FQGNSA. This CDR3 region has 15 residues. The CDR3, as DNA: TGTGCCAGCAGCCTCGGGGGGTGGAGCAATCAGCCCCAGCATTTT. Translated: CASSLGGWSNQPQHF. The full variable domain, in which reference TRBV7-2 and TRBJ1-5 provide the parts outside the CDR3, is GAGVSQSPSNKVTEKGKDVELRCDPISGHTALYWYRQSLGQGLEFLIYFQGNSAPDKSGLPSDRFSAERTGGSVSTLTIQRTQQEDSAVYLCASSLGGWSNQPQHFGDGTRLSIL.

The chain couples TRBV10-3 to TRBJ1-6, with D possibly being TRBD1 (6 bases). The ends were cut back, 4 bases at V and 8 bases at J, with 12 bases in the middle. The CDR3 spans 14 residues. CDR1 is ENHRY and CDR2 is SYGVKD in the germline V gene. Here the CDR3 DNA reads TGTGCCATCAGTGGACAGGCAGGCGATTCACCCCTCCACTTT. Translated: CAISGQAGDSPLHF.

V is TRBV19 and J is TRBJ2-3, with 10 nucleotides matching TRBD2. This CDR3 is 17 amino acids long. Trimming cost V 1 base and J 5 bases; bases outside gene matches: 9. Germline V lookup: CDR1 LNHDA, CDR2 SQIVND (reference sequence). CDR3 nucleotides: TGTGCCAGTAGTATAGCTGCTAGCGGGAGTCCTAGAGATACGCAGTATTTT. As protein: CASSIAASGSPRDTQYF.

For this clone: In the same sample, other DNA sequences code for this CDR3. The chain carries TRBV29-1 and TRBJ2-1; weak D call: TRBD2 (6 bases). This CDR3 comprises 11 residues. The germline V gene has CDR1 SQVTM and CDR2 ANQGSEA. V lost 7 bases, J lost 3 bases, and 7 bases lay in between. For the CDR3, the DNA is TGCAGCGGGGGACTCTACAATGAGCAGTTCTTC. This codes for CSGGLYNEQFF.

The CDR3: CASSFDSSFNEQFF. The CDR3, as DNA: TGTGCCAGCAGCTTCGACTCTTCATTCAATGAGCAGTTCTTC. The J gene is TRBJ2-1, the V gene TRBV7-2, with D unclear. This CDR3 is 14 amino acids long. The germline CDR1 and CDR2 sequences are SGHTA and FQGNSA. V was trimmed by 3 bases and J by 6 bases, leaving 12 bases between them.